This T cell receptor beta chain was identified during a study of T-cell memory formation after mild COVID-19. Broader study findings: Pre-infection memory contained some responding clones, which suggested that cross-reactive memory had joined. Second-wave clones reaching peak frequency on day 37 lacked confirmed SARS-CoV-2 specificity.

A word on this clonotype: Its antigen remains unidentified.

Via MiXCR, TCRdb re-called the 5' RACE reads, giving one row per CDR3 protein. Among 400,000 or so distinct CDR3 sequences listed, 20% were seen once. Germline lookup yields CDR1 SEHNR and CDR2 FQNEAQ (reference sequence). The CDR3 loop spans 13 amino acids. Trimming pared 5 bases from V and 2 bases from J, leaving 10 bases between. Material: PBMCs or a T cell subset sorted from them (not recorded which). The sequence came from an adult woman who had mild COVID-19 (a few samples of this study predate the infection). Cell type and time point are not known. The chain uses TRBV7-9 and TRBJ2-7; the D is unclear. The CDR3 loop is CASSHRVTYEQYF. The DNA of the CDR3 is TGTGCCAGCAGCCACCGGGTTACCTACGAGCAGTACTTC. Full variable domain (missing parts from reference TRBV7-9 and TRBJ2-7): DTGVSQNPRHKITKRGQNVTFRCDPISEHNRLYWYRQTLGQGPEFLTYFQNEAQLEKSRLLSDRFSAERPKGSFSTLEIQRTEQGDSAMYLCASSHRVTYEQYFGPGTRLTVT.